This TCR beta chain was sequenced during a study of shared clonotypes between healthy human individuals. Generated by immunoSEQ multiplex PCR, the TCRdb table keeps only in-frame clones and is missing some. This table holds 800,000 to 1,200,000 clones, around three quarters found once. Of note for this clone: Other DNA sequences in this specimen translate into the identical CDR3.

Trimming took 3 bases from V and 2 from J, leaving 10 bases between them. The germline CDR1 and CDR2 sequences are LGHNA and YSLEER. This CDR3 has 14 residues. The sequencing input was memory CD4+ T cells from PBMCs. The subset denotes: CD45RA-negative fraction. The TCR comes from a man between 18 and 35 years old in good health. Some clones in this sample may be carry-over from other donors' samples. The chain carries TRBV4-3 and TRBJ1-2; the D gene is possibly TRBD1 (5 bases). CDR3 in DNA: TGCGCCAGCAGCCAGGACCAGGGAAACTATGGCTACACCTTC. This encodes CASSQDQGNYGYTF.